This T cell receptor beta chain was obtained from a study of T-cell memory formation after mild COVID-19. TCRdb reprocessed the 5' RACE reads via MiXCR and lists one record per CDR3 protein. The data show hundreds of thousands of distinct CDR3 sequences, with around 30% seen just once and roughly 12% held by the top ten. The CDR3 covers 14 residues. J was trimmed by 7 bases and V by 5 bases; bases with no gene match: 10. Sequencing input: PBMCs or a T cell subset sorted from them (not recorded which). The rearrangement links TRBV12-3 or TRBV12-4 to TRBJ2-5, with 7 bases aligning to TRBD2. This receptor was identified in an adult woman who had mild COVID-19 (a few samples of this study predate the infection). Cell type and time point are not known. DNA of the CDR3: TGTGCCAGCAGTCCTGGACCCAGCGGGGCGACCCAGTACTTC. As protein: CASSPGPSGATQYF.